This T cell receptor beta chain is drawn from a study of control samples from healthy donors and cancer patients. Germline CDR1 and CDR2: MDHEN and SYDVKM. The J segment lost 6 bases and the V segment lost 1 base, leaving 12 bases of the junction unmatched. The CDR3 runs to 18 residues. Measured with immunoSEQ multiplex PCR; TCRdb has only the in-frame clones, and not every one. In the table there are 95,000 to 100,000 clones, around nine tenths of which are singletons. This clone was seen a single time. The receptor was derived from a man aged 30-40 years in good health. Sequencing was performed on blood. This chain connects TRBV28 to TRBJ2-1; 10 nucleotides align to TRBD2. CDR3 DNA sequence: TGTGCCAGCAGTTTATACCGGAGGGCTAGCGGGAGCGCCAATGAGCAGTTCTTC. It codes for CASSLYRRASGSANEQFF.